This T cell receptor (beta chain) stems from a study of T-cell reconstitution after alpha-beta-depleted transplantation in children. CDR1 SQVTM and CDR2 ANQGSEA come from the germline V gene. The CDR3 consists of 15 residues. Unmatched junction bases numbered 7, after V lost 0 bases and J lost 5 bases. This clonotype showed up just a few times. Unique molecular identifiers tagged the TCRbeta library. TCRdb ran MiXCR on the PCR reads and lists one entry per CDR3 protein. The data show some 550,000 distinct CDR3 sequences, roughly 18% seen once. This sequence originates from a human donor who donated a stem cell graft to a child with acute lymphoblastic leukemia. The chain recombines TRBV29-1 with TRBJ2-7; 10 nucleotides match TRBD1. This specimen was PBMCs from the stem cell graft donor, taken from the stem cell graft. The CDR3 reads CSVEDRGTGVNEQYF. CDR3 in DNA: TGCAGCGTTGAAGATAGGGGGACAGGGGTCAACGAGCAGTACTTC.